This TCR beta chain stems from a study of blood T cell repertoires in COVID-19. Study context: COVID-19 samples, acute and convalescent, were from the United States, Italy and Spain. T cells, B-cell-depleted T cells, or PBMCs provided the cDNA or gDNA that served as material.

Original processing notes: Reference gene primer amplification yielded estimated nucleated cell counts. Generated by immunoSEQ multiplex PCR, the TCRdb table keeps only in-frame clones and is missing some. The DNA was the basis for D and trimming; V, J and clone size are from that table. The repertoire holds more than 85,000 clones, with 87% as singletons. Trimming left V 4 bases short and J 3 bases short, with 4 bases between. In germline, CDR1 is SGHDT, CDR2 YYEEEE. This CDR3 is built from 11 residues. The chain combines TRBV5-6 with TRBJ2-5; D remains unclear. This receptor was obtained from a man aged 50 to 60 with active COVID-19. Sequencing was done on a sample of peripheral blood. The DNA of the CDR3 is TGTGCCAGCAGCCTAGAAGAGACCCAGTACTTC. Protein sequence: CASSLEETQYF.